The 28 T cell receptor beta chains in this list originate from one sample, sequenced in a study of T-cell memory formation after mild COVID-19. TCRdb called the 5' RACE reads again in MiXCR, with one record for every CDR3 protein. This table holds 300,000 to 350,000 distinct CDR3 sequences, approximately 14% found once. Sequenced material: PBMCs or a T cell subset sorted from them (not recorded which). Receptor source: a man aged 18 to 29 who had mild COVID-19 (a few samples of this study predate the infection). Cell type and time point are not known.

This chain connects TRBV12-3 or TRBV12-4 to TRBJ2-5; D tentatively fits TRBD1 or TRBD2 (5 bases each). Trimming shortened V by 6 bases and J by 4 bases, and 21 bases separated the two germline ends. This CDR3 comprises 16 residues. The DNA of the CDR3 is TGTGCCAGCAGGGTTTTGGGGCGCCAGCGGAGAGAGACCCAGTACTTC. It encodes CASRVLGRQRRETQYF.

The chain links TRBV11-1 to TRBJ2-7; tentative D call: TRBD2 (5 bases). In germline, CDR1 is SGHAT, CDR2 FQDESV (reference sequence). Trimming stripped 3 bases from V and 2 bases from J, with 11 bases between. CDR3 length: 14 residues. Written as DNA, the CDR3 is TGTGCCAGCAGCTTCGGGGTCGGGGCCTACGAGCAGTACGTC. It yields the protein CASSFGVGAYEQYV.

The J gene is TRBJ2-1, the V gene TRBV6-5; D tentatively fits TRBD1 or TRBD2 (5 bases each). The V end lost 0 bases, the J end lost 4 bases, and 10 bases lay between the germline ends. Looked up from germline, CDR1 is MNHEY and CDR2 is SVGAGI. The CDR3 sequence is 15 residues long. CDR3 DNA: TGTGCCAGCAGTTACTCGACCAGGGAGTACAATGAGCAGTTCTTC. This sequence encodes CASSYSTREYNEQFF.

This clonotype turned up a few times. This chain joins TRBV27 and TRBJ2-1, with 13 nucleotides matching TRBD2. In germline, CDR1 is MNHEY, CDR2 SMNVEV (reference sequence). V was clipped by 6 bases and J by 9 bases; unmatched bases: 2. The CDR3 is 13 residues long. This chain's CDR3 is CASRLAGGREQFF. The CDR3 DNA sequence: TGTGCCAGCAGACTAGCGGGGGGGCGTGAGCAGTTCTTC.

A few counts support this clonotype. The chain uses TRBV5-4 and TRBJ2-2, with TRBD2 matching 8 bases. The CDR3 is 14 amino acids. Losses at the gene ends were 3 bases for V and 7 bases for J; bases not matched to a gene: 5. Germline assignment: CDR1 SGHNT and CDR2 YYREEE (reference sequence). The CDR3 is CASSSQRGNGELFF. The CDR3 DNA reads TGTGCCAGCAGCTCACAGCGGGGGAACGGGGAGCTGTTTTTT.

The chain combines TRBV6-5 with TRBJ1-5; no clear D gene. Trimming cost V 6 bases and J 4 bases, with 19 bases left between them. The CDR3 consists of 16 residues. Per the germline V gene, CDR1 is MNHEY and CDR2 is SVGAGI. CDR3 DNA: TGTGCCAGCAGCCCGCGGCGGGATTTTAGGAATCAGCCCCAGCATTTT. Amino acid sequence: CASSPRRDFRNQPQHF.

The CDR3 DNA follows: TGTGCCAGCAGTAAGGGACTTGGGACCCAGTACTTC. Residues: CASSKGLGTQYF. The chain is built from TRBV28 and TRBJ2-5; tentatively, D is TRBD2 (6 bases). Trimming took 5 bases from V and 7 from J, leaving 11 bases between them. Germline loops: CDR1 MDHEN, CDR2 SYDVKM. CDR3 length equals 12 residues.

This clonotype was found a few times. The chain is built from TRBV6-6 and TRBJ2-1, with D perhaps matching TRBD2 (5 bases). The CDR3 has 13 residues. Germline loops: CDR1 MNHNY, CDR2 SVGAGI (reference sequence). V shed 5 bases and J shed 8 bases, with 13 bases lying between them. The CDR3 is CASSELVIDEQFF. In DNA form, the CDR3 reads TGTGCCAGCAGTGAACTAGTAATAGATGAGCAGTTCTTC.

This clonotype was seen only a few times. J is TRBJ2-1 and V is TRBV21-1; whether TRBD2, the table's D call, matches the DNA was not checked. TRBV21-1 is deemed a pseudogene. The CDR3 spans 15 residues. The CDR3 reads CASSKEGTEGPRQFF. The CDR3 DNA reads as TGTGCCAGCAGCAAAGAAGGTACGGAGGGCCCCCGGCAGTTCTTC.

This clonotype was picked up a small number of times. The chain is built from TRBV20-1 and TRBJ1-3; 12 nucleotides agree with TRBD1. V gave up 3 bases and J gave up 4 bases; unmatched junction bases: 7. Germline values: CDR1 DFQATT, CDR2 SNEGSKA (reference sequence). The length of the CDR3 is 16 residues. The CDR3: CSARGTGGAWGNTIYF. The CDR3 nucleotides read TGCAGTGCTAGGGGGACAGGGGGCGCGTGGGGAAACACCATATATTTT.

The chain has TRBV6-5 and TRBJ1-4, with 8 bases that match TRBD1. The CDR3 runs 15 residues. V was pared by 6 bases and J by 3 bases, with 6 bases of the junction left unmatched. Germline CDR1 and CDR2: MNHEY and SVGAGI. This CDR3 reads CASRPTGQANEKLFF. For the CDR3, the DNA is TGTGCCAGCAGGCCCACGGGACAGGCTAATGAAAAACTGTTTTTT.

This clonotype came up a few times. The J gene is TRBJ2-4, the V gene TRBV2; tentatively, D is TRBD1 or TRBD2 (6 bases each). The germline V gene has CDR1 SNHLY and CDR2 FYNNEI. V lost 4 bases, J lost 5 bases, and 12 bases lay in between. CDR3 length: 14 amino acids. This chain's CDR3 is CASSVRGQENIQYF. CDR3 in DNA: TGTGCCAGCAGTGTACGGGGGCAGGAAAACATTCAGTACTTC.

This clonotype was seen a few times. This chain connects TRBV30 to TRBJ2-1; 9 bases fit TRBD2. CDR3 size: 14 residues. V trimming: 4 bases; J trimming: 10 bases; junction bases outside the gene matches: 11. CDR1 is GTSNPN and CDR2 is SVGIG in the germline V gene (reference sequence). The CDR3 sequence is CAWMPAGGPREQFF. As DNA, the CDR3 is TGTGCCTGGATGCCAGCGGGGGGACCTCGGGAGCAGTTCTTC. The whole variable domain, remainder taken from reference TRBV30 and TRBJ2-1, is SQTIHQWPATLVQPVGSPLSLECTVEGTSNPNLYWYRQAAGRGLQLLFYSVGIGQISSEVPQNLSASRPQDRQFILSSKKLLLSDSGFYLCAWMPAGGPREQFFGPGTRLTVL.

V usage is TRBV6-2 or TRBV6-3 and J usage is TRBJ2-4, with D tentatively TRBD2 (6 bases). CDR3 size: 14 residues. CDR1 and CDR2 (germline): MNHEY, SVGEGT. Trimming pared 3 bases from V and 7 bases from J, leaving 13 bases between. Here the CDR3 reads CASSYSRAGNIQYF. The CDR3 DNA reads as TGTGCCAGCAGTTATTCCAGGGCGGGGAACATTCAGTACTTC.

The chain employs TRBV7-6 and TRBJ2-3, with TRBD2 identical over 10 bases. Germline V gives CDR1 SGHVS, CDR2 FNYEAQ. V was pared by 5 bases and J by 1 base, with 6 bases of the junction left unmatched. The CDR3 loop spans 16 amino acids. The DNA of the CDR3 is TGTGCCAGCAGCGGAGTCGGACTAGCGGGCACAGATACGCAGTATTTT. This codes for CASSGVGLAGTDTQYF. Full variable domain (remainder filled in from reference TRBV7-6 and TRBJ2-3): GAGVSQSPRYKVTKRGQDVALRCDPISGHVSLYWYRQALGQGPEFLTYFNYEAQQDKSGLPNDRFSAERPEGSISTLTIQRTEQRDSAMYRCASSGVGLAGTDTQYFGPGTRLTVL.

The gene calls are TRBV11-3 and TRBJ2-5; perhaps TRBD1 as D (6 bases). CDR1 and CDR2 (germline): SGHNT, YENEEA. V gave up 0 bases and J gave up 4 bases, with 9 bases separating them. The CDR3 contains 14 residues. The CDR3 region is CASSLDTGLETQYF. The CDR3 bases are TGTGCCAGCAGCTTAGATACAGGGTTAGAGACCCAGTACTTC.

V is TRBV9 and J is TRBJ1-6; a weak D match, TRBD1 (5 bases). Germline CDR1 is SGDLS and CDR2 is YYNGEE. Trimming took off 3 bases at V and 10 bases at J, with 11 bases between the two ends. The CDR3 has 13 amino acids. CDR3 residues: CASSGQQESPLHF. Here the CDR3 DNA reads TGTGCCAGCAGCGGACAACAGGAGTCACCCCTCCACTTT.

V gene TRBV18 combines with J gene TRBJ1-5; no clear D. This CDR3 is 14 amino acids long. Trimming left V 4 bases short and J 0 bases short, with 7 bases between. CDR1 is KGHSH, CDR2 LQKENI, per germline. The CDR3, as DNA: TGTGCCAGCTCACTCGGCTATAGCAATCAGCCCCAGCATTTT. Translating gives CASSLGYSNQPQHF.

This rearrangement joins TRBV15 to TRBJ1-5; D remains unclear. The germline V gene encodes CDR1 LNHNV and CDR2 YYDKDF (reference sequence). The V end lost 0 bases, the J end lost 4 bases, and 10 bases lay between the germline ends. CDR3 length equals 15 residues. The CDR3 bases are TGTGCCACCAGCAGAGATAAAGGAGGAAATCAGCCCCAGCATTTT. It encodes CATSRDKGGNQPQHF.

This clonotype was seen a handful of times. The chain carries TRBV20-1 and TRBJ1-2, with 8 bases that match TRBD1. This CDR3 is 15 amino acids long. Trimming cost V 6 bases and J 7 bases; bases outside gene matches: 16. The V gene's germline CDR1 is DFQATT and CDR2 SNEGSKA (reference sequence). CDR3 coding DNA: TGCAGTGCCCTTGAGGGGGGGCAGGGGGCGTTTGGCTACACCTTC. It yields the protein CSALEGGQGAFGYTF.

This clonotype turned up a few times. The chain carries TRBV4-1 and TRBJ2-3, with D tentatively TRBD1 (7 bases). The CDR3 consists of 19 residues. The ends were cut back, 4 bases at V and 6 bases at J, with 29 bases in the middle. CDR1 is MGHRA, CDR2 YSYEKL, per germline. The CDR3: CASSRPPLRRGRHADTQYF. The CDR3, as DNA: TGCGCCAGCAGCCGACCACCACTTCGGAGGGGGCGGCACGCGGATACGCAGTATTTT.

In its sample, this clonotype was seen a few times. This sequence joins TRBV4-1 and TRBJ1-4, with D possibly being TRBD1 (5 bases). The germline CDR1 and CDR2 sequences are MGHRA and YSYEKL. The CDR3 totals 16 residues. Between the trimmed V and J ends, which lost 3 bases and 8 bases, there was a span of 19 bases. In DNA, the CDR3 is TGCGCCAGCAGCCACTCCCAGGGCCCGAAAATGGAAAAACTGTTTTTT. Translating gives CASSHSQGPKMEKLFF.

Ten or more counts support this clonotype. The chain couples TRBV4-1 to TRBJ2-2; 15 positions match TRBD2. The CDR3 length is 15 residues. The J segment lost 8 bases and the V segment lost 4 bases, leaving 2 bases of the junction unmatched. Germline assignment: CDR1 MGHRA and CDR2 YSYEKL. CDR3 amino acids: CASSPGTSGGGELFF. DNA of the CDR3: TGCGCCAGCAGCCCCGGGACTAGCGGGGGGGGGGAGCTGTTTTTT.

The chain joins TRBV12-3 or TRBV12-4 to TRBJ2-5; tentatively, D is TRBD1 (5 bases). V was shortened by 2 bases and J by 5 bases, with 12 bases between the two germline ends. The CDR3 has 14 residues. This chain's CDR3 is CASSLRGRWETQYF. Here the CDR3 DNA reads TGTGCCAGCAGTTTAAGGGGTAGATGGGAGACCCAGTACTTC.

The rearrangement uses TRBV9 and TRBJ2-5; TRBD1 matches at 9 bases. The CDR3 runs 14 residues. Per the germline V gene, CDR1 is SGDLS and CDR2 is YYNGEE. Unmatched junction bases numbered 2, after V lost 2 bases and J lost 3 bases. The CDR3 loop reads CASSVTGGKETQYF. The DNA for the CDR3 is TGTGCCAGCAGCGTGACAGGGGGTAAAGAGACCCAGTACTTC.

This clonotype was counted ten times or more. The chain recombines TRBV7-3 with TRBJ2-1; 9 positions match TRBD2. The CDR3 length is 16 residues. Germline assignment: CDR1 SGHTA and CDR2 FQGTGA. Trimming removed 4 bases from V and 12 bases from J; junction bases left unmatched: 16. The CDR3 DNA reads TGTGCCAGCAGCTCGCGGGGTAGCGGGGGCCCCGTTGGGCAGTTCTTC. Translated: CASSSRGSGGPVGQFF.

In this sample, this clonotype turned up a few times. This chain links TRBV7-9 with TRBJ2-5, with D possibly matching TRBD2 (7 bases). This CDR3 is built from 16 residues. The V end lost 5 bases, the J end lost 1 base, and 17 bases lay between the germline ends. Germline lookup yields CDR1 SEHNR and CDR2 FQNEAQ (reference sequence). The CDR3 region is CASSLNSGGPQETQYF. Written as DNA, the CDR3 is TGTGCCAGCAGCCTTAACTCGGGGGGCCCCCAAGAGACCCAGTACTTC.

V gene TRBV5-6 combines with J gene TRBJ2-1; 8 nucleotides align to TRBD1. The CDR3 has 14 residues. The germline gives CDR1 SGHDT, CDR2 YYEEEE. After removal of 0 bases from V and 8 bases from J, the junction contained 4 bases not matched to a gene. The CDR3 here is CASSLAGGIDEQFF. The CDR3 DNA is TGTGCCAGCAGCTTGGCAGGGGGCATCGATGAGCAGTTCTTC.